This paragraph covers one TCR beta chain sequence. Its antigen is as yet unknown. Here immunoSEQ multiplex PCR was the method, and the copy in TCRdb shows in-frame clones only, minus some. Here the sample spans about 110,000 clones, 85% to 95% being singletons. This sample is drawn from a study of graft-versus-host responses after intestinal transplantation. As for the study in general: Isolated intestinal, liver-intestinal, or multivisceral transplants were what recipients had. Points from the study as a whole: Peak levels of circulating GvH clones tracked with early post-transplant HvG declines. Ileal or blood samples showed some GvH clones first, and such clones were also found in recipient marrow. Allograft graft-versus-host to host-versus-graft clonal ratios ran high in patients with graft-donor T cell macrochimerism.

The TCR comes from a human donor who was the organ donor for an intestinal transplant. This specimen was unstimulated CD8+ T cells sorted from spleen or lymph node cells, taken before transplant.

The CDR3 nucleotides read TGTGCCTGGAGTGTACAGGGGACCGGGGAGCTGTTTTTT. Its protein is CAWSVQGTGELFF. This sequence joins TRBV30 and TRBJ2-2; TRBD1 matches 7 bases. V shed 0 bases, J shed 5 bases, and the junction held 0 bases outside the gene matches. The CDR3 has 13 amino acids. Germline-derived CDR1 and CDR2 are GTSNPN and SVGIG (reference sequence).